Below, 20 T cell receptor beta chains from the same sample are listed, as sequenced in a study of T cells after yellow fever vaccination. TCRdb ran MiXCR on the 5' RACE reads and lists one entry per CDR3 protein. Seen here are around 550,000 distinct CDR3 sequences, 15% to 20% observed once, and the top ten hold around an eighth. Source: PBMCs, taken 15 days after the yellow fever booster vaccination. Every receptor here comes from a young man who received the YFV17D yellow fever vaccine.

V usage is TRBV4-3 and J usage is TRBJ1-6; maybe TRBD1 (5 bases). Germline V gene sequence: CDR1 LGHNA, CDR2 YSLEER. Trimming pared 3 bases from V and 10 bases from J, leaving 13 bases between. This CDR3 comprises 14 residues. CDR3 nucleotides: TGCGCCAGCAGCCAGTTAGGGGTTGTCTCACCCCTCCACTTT. This gives the protein CASSQLGVVSPLHF.

This clonotype showed up just a few times. The chain links TRBV25-1 to TRBJ1-1; D gene uncertain. V lost 8 bases to trimming and J lost 7 bases, with 17 bases between them. CDR3 size: 13 residues. Germline CDR1 MGHDK, CDR2 SYGVNS. The CDR3 loop reads CASGVKGSGEAFF. CDR3 DNA: TGTGCCAGCGGCGTAAAGGGCTCGGGTGAAGCTTTCTTT.

There are a few counts of this clonotype. The CDR3 DNA reads TGCAGTGTTGCGCAAGGAAATTCACCCCTCCACTTT. Translating gives CSVAQGNSPLHF. This chain links TRBV20-1 with TRBJ1-6; D remains unclear. The germline V and J ends were trimmed by 7 bases and 7 bases, with 11 bases remaining between them. This CDR3 comprises 12 residues. Germline loops: CDR1 DFQATT, CDR2 SNEGSKA (reference sequence).

J is TRBJ2-1 and V is TRBV6-1; a weak D match, TRBD2 (6 bases). Germline assignment: CDR1 MNHNS and CDR2 SASEGT. This CDR3 spans 15 amino acids. Deletions cut 7 bases from V and 5 bases from J, with 18 bases between. CDR3 nucleotide sequence: TGTGCCAGCACCAGAGGGATCGGGGGTAACAATGAGCAGTTCTTC. This gives the protein CASTRGIGGNNEQFF.

On this clonotype: A much larger clone is a single base away; this may be a read error. The chain employs TRBV10-3 and TRBJ2-7; 15 nucleotides match TRBD2. V was pared by 8 bases and J by 7 bases, with 3 bases of the junction left unmatched. Per germline, CDR1 ENHRY and CDR2 SYGVKD. The length of the CDR3 is 13 residues. The CDR3 DNA sequence: TGTGCCATCTGGGGACTAGCGGGAGGTGAGCAGTACTTC. As protein: CAIWGLAGGEQYF.

The V call is TRBV7-8, the J call TRBJ2-3; no firm D call. CDR3 length: 13 residues. Per germline, CDR1 SGHVS and CDR2 FQNEAQ. Trimming took 5 bases from V and 6 from J, leaving 12 bases between them. The CDR3: CASSMASADTQYF. The CDR3 DNA sequence: TGTGCCAGCAGCATGGCTAGTGCGGATACGCAGTATTTT.

This clonotype showed up just once. The V and J genes are TRBV20-1 and TRBJ2-1, with D possibly called TRBD1 or TRBD2 (5 bases each). The CDR3 contains 11 residues. Germline lookup yields CDR1 DFQATT and CDR2 SNEGSKA (reference sequence). V lost 7 bases, J lost 12 bases, and 16 bases lay in between. The CDR3 DNA reads TGCAGTGGAGTACTACAGAGGGGGCAGTTCTTC. This codes for CSGVLQRGQFF.

The chain has TRBV6-5 and TRBJ2-1; TRBD2 matches 8 bases. V trimming: 2 bases; J trimming: 0 bases; junction bases outside the gene matches: 3. Per the germline V gene, CDR1 is MNHEY and CDR2 is SVGAGI. The CDR3 contains 16 residues. This CDR3 reads CASSYALAVSYNEQFF. CDR3 nucleotides: TGTGCCAGCAGTTACGCACTAGCGGTCTCCTACAATGAGCAGTTCTTC.

This chain links TRBV20-1 with TRBJ2-1, with 8 bases that match TRBD2. CDR1 DFQATT and CDR2 SNEGSKA come from the germline V gene (reference sequence). The V and J ends lost 7 bases and 6 bases, in that order; junction bases with no gene match: 8. The CDR3 sequence is 13 residues long. The CDR3 region has the DNA TGCAGTGGCGACGCGGGAGGAGGCAATGAGCAGTTCTTC. Protein: CSGDAGGGNEQFF.

The chain recombines TRBV20-1 with TRBJ2-5, with 7 bases aligning to TRBD2. V was pared by 0 bases and J by 3 bases, with 10 bases of the junction left unmatched. The length of the CDR3 is 16 residues. CDR1 is DFQATT and CDR2 is SNEGSKA in the germline V gene (reference sequence). The CDR3 nucleotides read TGCAGTGCTAGAGATGCGCGGGAGAGCCCTAAAGAGACCCAGTACTTC. Its translation is CSARDARESPKETQYF.

This clonotype occurred a few times. The J gene is TRBJ2-2, the V gene TRBV5-4; D is uncertain. The CDR3 is 13 amino acids. From germline, CDR1 is SGHNT and CDR2 YYREEE (reference sequence). Trimming left V 4 bases short and J 7 bases short, with 11 bases between. The CDR3 here is CASSTKRGGELFF. In DNA, the CDR3 is TGTGCCAGCAGCACGAAGAGAGGCGGGGAGCTGTTTTTT.

V and J are TRBV4-3 and TRBJ2-1; D is ambiguous. The CDR3 runs to 14 residues. Per germline, CDR1 LGHNA and CDR2 YSLEER. Trimming left V 0 bases short and J 5 bases short, with 8 bases between. The CDR3, as DNA: TGCGCCAGCAGCCAAGATGTCCAGCACAATGAGCAGTTCTTC. Protein: CASSQDVQHNEQFF.

This clonotype was counted between two and nine times. The V gene is TRBV6-5, the J gene TRBJ2-6; tentatively, D is TRBD1 (5 bases). This CDR3 comprises 18 residues. CDR1 is MNHEY and CDR2 is SVGAGI in the germline V gene. Trimming shortened V by 4 bases and J by 0 bases, and 16 bases separated the two germline ends. The CDR3: CASSFRPQGFSGANVLTF. CDR3 nucleotide sequence: TGTGCCAGCAGTTTCCGCCCCCAGGGCTTCTCTGGGGCCAACGTCCTGACTTTC.

This clonotype showed up just a few times. The rearrangement joins TRBV7-2 to TRBJ2-3; D is undetermined. V was trimmed by 5 bases and J by 2 bases, leaving 11 bases between them. Germline CDR1 SGHTA, CDR2 FQGNSA. The CDR3 is 14 residues long. CDR3 in DNA: TGTGCCAGCAGCCTTAGACTCTACACAGATACGCAGTATTTT. It yields the protein CASSLRLYTDTQYF.

V gene TRBV24-1 combines with J gene TRBJ2-1; 8 nucleotides align to TRBD2. The CDR3 contains 14 residues. The trim removed 9 bases at V and 8 bases at J, leaving 11 bases unmatched. Germline V CDR1 and CDR2: KGHDR, SFDVKD. CDR3 sequence (DNA): TGTGCCACCGCTCTCGGGGGGGCTGGGGATGAGCAGTTCTTC. This gives the protein CATALGGAGDEQFF.

The chain has TRBV7-6 and TRBJ1-2; a weak D match, TRBD1 (6 bases). The CDR3 has 13 residues. With 2 bases removed from V and 8 bases from J, the gap between germline ends came to 12 bases. Germline assignment: CDR1 SGHVS and CDR2 FNYEAQ. The CDR3 spells CASSLRDMRGYTF. As DNA, the CDR3 is TGTGCCAGCAGCTTACGGGACATGCGAGGCTACACCTTC.

The V call is TRBV5-1, the J call TRBJ2-1, with D possibly TRBD2 on 5 matching bases. This CDR3 has 16 residues. CDR1 SGHRS and CDR2 YFSETQ come from the germline V gene. V was cut by 0 bases and J by 4 bases, with 14 bases left in between. The CDR3 DNA reads as TGCGCCAGCAGCTTGGTTGGCTCTAGCCCTTACAATGAGCAGTTCTTC. Translating it yields CASSLVGSSPYNEQFF.

V usage is TRBV7-8 and J usage is TRBJ2-7, with unresolved D. Germline values: CDR1 SGHVS, CDR2 FQNEAQ. The CDR3 has 15 amino acids. The V end was cut by 1 base, the J end by 2 bases, with 12 bases between. For the CDR3, the DNA is TGTGCCAGCAGCTTAGTTCCGACTGATACCTACGAGCAGTACTTC. This translates into CASSLVPTDTYEQYF.

This chain uses TRBV5-1 with TRBJ2-5; D might be TRBD2 (6 bases). From germline, CDR1 is SGHRS and CDR2 YFSETQ. Trimming left V 4 bases short and J 4 bases short, with 11 bases between. This CDR3 region has 13 residues. CDR3 nucleotide sequence: TGCGCCAGCAGCGGGGGACTTCGAGAGACCCAGTACTTC. This encodes CASSGGLRETQYF.

Only a few counts were recorded for this clonotype. The chain couples TRBV5-1 to TRBJ2-5; D gene uncertain. The CDR3 consists of 13 residues. With 1 base removed from V and 3 bases from J, the gap between germline ends came to 7 bases. Per germline, CDR1 SGHRS and CDR2 YFSETQ. The CDR3 DNA reads as TGCGCCAGCAGCTTGATCCAGGAAGAGACCCAGTACTTC. Translated: CASSLIQEETQYF.